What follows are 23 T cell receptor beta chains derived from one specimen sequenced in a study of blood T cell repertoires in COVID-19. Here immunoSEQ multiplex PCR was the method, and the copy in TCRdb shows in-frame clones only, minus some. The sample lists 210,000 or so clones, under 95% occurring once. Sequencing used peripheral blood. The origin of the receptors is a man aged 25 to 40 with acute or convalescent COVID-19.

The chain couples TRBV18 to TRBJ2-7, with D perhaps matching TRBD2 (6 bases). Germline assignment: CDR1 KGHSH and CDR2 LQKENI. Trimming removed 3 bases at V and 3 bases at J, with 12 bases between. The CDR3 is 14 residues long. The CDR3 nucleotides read TGTGCCAGCTCACCGGGGGACTGGGGCTACGAGCAGTACTTC. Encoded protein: CASSPGDWGYEQYF.

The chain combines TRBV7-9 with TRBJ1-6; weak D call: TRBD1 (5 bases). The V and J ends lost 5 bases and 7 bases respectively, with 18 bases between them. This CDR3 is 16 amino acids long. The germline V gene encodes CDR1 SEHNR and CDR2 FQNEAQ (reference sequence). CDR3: CASSPPVGGRNSPLHF. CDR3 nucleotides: TGTGCCAGCAGCCCCCCGGTGGGGGGTCGGAATTCACCCCTCCACTTT.

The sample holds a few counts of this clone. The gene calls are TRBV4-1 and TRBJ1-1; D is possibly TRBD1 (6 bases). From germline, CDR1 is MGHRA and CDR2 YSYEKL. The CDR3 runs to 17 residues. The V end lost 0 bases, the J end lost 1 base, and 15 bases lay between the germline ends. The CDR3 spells CASSQDRGGVKNTEAFF. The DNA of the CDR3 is TGCGCCAGCAGCCAAGATAGGGGGGGCGTCAAGAACACTGAAGCTTTCTTT.

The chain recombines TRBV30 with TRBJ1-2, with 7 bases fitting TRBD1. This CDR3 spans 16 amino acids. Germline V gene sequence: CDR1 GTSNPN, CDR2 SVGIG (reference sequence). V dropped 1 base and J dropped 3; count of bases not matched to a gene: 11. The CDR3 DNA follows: TGTGCCTGGAGTGCGGGGACAGTGGGCAGGTACTATGGCTACACCTTC. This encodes CAWSAGTVGRYYGYTF.

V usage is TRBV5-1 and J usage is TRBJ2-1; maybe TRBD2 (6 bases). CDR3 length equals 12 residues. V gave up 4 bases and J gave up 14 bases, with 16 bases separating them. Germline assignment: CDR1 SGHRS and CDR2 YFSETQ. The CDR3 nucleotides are TGCGCCAGCAGCCCGCAGGGAGGAGAGGAGTTCTTC. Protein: CASSPQGGEEFF.

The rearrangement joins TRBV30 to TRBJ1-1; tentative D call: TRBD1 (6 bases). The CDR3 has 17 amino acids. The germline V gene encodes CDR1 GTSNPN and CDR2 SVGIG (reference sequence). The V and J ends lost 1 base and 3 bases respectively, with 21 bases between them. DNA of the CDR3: TGTGCCTGGAGTGCCTCCGGGACATCGGCGTTGGACACTGAAGCTTTCTTT. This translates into CAWSASGTSALDTEAFF. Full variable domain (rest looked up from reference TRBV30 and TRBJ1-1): SQTIHQWPATLVQPVGSPLSLECTVEGTSNPNLYWYRQAAGRGLQLLFYSVGIGQISSEVPQNLSASRPQDRQFILSSKKLLLSDSGFYLCAWSASGTSALDTEAFFGQGTRLTVV.

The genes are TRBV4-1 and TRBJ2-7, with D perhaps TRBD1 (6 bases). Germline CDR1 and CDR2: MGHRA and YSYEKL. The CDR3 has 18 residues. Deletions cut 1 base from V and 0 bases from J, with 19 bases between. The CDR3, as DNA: TGCGCCAGCAGCCAAGTGTTAATAGTCCAGGGGAGCTCCTACGAGCAGTACTTC. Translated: CASSQVLIVQGSSYEQYF.

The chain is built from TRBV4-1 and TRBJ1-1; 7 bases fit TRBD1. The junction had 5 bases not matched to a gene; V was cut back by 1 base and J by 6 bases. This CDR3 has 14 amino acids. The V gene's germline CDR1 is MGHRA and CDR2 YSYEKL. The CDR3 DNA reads TGCGCCAGCAGCCAAGTCAGGGGGGTGGCTGAAGCTTTCTTT. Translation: CASSQVRGVAEAFF.

The CDR3 reads CASSKGEGTEAFF. The CDR3 DNA follows: TGTGCCAGCAGTAAGGGGGAAGGAACTGAAGCTTTCTTT. The rearrangement uses TRBV2 and TRBJ1-1; the D gene is possibly TRBD1 (6 bases). This CDR3 spans 13 amino acids. Germline loops: CDR1 SNHLY, CDR2 FYNNEI. With 5 bases removed from V and 5 bases from J, the gap between germline ends came to 12 bases.

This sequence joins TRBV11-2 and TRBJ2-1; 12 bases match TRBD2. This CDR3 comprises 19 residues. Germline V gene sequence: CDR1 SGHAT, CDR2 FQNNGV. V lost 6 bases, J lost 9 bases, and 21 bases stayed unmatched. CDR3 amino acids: CASSYGLAGSSARFGEQFF. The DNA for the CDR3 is TGTGCCAGCAGTTACGGACTAGCGGGGTCCTCAGCGAGGTTTGGTGAGCAGTTCTTC.

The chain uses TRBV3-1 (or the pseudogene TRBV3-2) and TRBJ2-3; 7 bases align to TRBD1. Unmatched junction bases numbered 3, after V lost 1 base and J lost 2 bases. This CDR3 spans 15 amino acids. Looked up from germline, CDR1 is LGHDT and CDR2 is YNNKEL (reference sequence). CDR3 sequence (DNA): TGTGCCAGCAGCCAAGGGACAGGCTTCACAGATACGCAGTATTTT. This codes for CASSQGTGFTDTQYF.

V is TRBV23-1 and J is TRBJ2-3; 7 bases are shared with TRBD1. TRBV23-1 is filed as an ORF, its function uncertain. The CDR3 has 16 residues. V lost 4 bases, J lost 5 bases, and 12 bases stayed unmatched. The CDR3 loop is CASSPPGGQVRDTQYF. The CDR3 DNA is TGCGCCAGCAGTCCCCCCGGAGGACAGGTTAGAGATACGCAGTATTTT.

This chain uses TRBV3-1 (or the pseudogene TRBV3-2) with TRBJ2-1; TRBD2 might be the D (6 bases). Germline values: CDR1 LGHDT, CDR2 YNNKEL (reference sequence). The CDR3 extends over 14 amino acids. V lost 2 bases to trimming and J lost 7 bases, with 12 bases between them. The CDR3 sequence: CASSQQPGRNEQFF. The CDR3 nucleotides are TGTGCCAGCAGCCAACAACCCGGGAGAAATGAGCAGTTCTTC.

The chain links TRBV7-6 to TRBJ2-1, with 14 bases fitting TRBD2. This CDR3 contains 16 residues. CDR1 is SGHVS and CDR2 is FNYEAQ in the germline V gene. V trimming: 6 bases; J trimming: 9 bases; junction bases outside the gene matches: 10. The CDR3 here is CASSRGGTSGSAEQFF. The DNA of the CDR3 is TGTGCCAGCAGTCGGGGGGGGACTAGCGGGAGCGCTGAGCAGTTCTTC.

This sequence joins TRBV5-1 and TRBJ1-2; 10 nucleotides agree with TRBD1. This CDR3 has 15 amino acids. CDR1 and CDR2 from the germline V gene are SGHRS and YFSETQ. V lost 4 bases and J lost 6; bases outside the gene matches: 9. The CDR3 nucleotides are TGCGCCAGCAGCATATCCGGGACAGGGGACCATGGCTACACCTTC. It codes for CASSISGTGDHGYTF. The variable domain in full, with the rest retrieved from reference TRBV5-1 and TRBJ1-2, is KAGVTQTPRYLIKTRGQQVTLSCSPISGHRSVSWYQQTPGQGLQFLFEYFSETQRNKGNFPGRFSGRQFSNSRSEMNVSTLELGDSALYLCASSISGTGDHGYTFGSGTRLTVV.

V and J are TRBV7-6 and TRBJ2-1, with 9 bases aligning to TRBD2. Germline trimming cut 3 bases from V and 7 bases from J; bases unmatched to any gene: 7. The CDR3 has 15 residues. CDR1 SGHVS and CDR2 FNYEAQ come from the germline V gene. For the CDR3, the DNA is TGTGCCAGCAGCTTCGCGGGAGGGCCTAATAATGAGCAGTTCTTC. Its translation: CASSFAGGPNNEQFF.

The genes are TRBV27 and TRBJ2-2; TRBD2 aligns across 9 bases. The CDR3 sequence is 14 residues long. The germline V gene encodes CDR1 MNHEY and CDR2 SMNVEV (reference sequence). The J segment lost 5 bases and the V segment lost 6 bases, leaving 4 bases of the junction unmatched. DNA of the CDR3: TGTGCCAGCAGCAGGACTAGCGTGACCGGGGAGCTGTTTTTT. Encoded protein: CASSRTSVTGELFF.

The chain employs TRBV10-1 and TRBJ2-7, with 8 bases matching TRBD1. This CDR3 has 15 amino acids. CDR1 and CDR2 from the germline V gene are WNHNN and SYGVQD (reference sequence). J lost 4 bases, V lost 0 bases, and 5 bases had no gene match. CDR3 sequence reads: CASSESGRGQYEQYF. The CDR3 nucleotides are TGCGCCAGCAGTGAGTCGGGCAGGGGGCAATACGAGCAGTACTTC.

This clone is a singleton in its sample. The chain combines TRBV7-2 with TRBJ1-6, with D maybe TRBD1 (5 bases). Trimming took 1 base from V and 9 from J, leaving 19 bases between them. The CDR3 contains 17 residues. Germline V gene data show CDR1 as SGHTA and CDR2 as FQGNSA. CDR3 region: CASSLEGWGVVGSPLHF. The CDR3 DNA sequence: TGTGCCAGCAGCTTAGAAGGGTGGGGGGTGGTCGGTTCACCCCTCCACTTT. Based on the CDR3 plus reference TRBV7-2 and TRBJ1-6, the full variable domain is GAGVSQSPSNKVTEKGKDVELRCDPISGHTALYWYRQSLGQGLEFLIYFQGNSAPDKSGLPSDRFSAERTGGSVSTLTIQRTQQEDSAVYLCASSLEGWGVVGSPLHFGNGTRLTVT.

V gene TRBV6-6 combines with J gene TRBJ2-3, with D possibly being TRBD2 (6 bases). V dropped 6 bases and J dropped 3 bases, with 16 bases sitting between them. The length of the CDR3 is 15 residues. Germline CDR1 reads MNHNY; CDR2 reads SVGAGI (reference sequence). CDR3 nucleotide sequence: TGTGCCAGCAGCTTCCGGGACTCTCCGACAGATACGCAGTATTTT. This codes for CASSFRDSPTDTQYF.

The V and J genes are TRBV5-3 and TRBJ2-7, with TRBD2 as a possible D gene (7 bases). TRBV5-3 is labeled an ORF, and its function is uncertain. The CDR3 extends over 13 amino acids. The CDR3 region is CAEPGGRPYEQYF. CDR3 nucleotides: TGTGCAGAACCGGGGGGCCGCCCCTACGAGCAGTACTTC.

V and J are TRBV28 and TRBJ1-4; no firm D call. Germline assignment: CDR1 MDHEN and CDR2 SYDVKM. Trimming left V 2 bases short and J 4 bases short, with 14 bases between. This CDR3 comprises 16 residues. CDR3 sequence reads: CASSLESPFGNEKLFF. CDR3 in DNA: TGTGCCAGCAGTTTAGAGTCACCGTTCGGTAATGAAAAACTGTTTTTT.

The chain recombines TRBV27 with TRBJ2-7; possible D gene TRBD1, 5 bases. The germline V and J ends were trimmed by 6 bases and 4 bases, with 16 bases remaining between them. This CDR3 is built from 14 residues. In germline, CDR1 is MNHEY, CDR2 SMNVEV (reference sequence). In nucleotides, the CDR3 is TGTGCCAGCAGCCAGGGATTAGGGGCTTACGAGCAGTACTTC. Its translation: CASSQGLGAYEQYF.